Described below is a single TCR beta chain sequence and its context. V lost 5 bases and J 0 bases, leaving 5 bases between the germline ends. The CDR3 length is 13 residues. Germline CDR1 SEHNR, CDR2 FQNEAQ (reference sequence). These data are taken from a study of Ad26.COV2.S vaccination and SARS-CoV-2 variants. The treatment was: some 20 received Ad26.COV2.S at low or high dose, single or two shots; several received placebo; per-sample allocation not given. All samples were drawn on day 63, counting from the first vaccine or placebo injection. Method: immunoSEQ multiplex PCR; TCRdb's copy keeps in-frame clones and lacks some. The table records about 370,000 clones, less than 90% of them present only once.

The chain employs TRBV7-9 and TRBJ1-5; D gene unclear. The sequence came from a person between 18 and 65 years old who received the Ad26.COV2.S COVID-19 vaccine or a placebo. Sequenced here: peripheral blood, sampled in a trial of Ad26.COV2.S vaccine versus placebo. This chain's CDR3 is CASSRNSNQPQHF. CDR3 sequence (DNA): TGTGCCAGCAGCCGGAATAGCAATCAGCCCCAGCATTTT.